Below, one T cell receptor beta chain is given with its context. Its antigen remains unknown. The sorted-subset replicate PCRs were given about 200 ng DNA, which is tens of thousands of T cell genomes. The method was immunoSEQ multiplex PCR; TCRdb's version includes in-frame clones alone and lacks a portion of them. Among about 990,000 clones listed, approximately 80% were seen once. These data are taken from a study of shared clonotypes between healthy human individuals. Study observations and caveats: Memory subsets generally showed lower estimated richness than naive subsets. Clonotypes not shared had lower generation probabilities than those common to all four donors.

Germline V gives CDR1 SGHRS, CDR2 YFSETQ. V dropped 4 bases and J dropped 1 base, with 9 bases sitting between them. The CDR3 contains 14 residues. Sequenced: memory CD4+ T cells from PBMCs. Documented subset: CD45RA-negative fraction. The sequence was obtained from a man between 18 and 29 years old in good health. Some clones in this sample may be carry-over from other donors' samples. The genes are TRBV5-1 and TRBJ2-1; D may be TRBD1 (6 bases). The CDR3 bases are TGCGCCAGCAGCCAGGGGCGGTCCTACAATGAGCAGTTCTTC. As protein: CASSQGRSYNEQFF.